This T cell receptor (beta chain) derives from a study of molecular identifiers for immune sequencing clone quantification. Regarding the study as a whole: Highly expanded clone sizes could be underestimated by identical TCR molecules sharing a barcode.

CDR1 and CDR2 from the germline V gene are LNHDA and SQIVND (reference sequence). Trimming removed 5 bases from V and 3 bases from J, with 8 bases in between. The CDR3 consists of 13 residues. This clonotype was counted only a few times. Its antigen is not known. A CD8+CD4-CCR7+CD45RA+ gate was used to sort naive CD8 T cells. Library preparation followed earlier protocols using designated TCR primers. TCRdb processed the PCR reads anew with MiXCR; each CDR3 protein has one entry. The table has nearly 650,000 distinct CDR3 sequences, less than 30% seen once. Sequencing was done on a sample of naive CD8+ T cells from blood, with Jurkat cell RNA spiked in. The sample's subset: FACS-sorted CD8+CD4-CCR7+CD45RA+ naive T cells. The rearrangement joins TRBV19 to TRBJ1-5; D not certain. The receptor was isolated from a human donor in good health. Some libraries in this study had Jurkat cell RNA spiked in. The CDR3 DNA reads TGTGCCAGTAGTTGGCAGAACAATCAGCCCCAGCATTTT. Protein: CASSWQNNQPQHF.